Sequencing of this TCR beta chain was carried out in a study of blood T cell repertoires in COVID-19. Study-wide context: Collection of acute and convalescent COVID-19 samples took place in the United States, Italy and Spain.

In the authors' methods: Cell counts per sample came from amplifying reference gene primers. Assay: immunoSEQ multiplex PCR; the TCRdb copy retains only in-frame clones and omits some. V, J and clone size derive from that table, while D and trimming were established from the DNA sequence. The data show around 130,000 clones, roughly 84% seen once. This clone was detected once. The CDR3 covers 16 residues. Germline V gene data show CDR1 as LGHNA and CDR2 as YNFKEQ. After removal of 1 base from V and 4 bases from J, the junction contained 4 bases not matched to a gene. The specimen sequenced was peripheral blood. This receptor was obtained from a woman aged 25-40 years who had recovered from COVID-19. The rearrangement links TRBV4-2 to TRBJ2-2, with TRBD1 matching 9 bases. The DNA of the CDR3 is TGTGCCAGCAGCCAAGGACAGGGGGAGAGCACCGGGGAGCTGTTTTTT. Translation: CASSQGQGESTGELFF.